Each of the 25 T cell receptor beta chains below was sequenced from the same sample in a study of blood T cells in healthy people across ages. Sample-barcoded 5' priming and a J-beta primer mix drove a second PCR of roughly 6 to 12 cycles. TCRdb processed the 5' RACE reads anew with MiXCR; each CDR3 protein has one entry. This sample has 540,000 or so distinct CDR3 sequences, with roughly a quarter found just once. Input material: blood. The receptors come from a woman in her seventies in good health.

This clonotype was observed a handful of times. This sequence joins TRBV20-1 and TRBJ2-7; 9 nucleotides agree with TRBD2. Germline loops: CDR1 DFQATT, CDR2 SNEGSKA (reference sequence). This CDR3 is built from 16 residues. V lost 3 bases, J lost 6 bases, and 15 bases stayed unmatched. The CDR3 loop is CSASSLAGGRAREQYF. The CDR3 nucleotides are TGCAGTGCTAGTTCTCTCGCGGGAGGGCGCGCTCGCGAGCAGTACTTC.

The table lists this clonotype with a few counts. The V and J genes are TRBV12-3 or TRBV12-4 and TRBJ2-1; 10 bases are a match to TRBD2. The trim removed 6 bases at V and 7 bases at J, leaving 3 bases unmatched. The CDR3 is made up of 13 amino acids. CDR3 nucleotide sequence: TGTGCCAGCAGAGCGGGGGGGCGAAATGAGCAGTTCTTC. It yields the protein CASRAGGRNEQFF.

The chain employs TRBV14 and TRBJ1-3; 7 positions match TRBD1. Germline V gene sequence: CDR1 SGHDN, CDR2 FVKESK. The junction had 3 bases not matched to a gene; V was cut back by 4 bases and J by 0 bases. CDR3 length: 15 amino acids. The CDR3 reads CASSRDRVSGNTIYF. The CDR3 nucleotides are TGTGCCAGCAGCCGAGACAGGGTCTCTGGAAACACCATATATTTT.

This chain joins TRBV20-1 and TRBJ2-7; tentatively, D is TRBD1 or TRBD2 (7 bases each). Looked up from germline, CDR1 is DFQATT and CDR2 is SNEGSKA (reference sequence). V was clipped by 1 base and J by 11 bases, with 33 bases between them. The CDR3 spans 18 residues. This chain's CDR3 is CSARVTGSHSGGEGKEYF. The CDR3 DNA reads TGCAGTGCTAGAGTGACGGGTAGTCATTCAGGGGGGGAGGGCAAGGAGTACTTC.

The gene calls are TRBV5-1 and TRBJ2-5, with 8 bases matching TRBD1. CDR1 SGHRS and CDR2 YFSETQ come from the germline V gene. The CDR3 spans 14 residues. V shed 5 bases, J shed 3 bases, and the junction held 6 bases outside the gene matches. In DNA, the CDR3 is TGCGCCAGCAGACTAGGGACAGGAAAAGAGACCCAGTACTTC. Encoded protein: CASRLGTGKETQYF.

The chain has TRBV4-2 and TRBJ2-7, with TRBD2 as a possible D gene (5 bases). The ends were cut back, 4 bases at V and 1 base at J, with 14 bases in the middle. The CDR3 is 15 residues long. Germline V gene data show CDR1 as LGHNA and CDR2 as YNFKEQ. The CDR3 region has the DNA TGTGCCAGCAGCCGATCCGGAGCGGAATCCTACGAGCAGTACTTC. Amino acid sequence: CASSRSGAESYEQYF.

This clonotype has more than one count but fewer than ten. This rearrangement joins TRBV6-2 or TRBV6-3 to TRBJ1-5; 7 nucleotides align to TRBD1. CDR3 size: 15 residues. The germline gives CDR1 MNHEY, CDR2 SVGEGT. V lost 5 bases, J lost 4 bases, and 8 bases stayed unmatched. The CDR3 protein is CASSTFRDRNQPQHF. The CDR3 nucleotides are TGTGCCAGCAGTACTTTCCGGGACAGAAATCAGCCCCAGCATTTT.

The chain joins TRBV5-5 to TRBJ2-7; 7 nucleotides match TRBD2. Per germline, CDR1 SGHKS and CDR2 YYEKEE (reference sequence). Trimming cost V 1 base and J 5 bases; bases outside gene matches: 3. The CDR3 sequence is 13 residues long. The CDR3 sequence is CASSLYLADEQYF. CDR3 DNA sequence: TGTGCCAGCAGCTTGTATCTAGCGGACGAGCAGTACTTC.

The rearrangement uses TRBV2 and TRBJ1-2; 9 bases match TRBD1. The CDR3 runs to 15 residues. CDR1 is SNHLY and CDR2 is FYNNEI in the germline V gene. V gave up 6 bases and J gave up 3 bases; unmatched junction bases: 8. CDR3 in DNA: TGTGCCAGCAGGGCGGGACAGGGCCCTGACTATGGCTACACCTTC. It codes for CASRAGQGPDYGYTF.

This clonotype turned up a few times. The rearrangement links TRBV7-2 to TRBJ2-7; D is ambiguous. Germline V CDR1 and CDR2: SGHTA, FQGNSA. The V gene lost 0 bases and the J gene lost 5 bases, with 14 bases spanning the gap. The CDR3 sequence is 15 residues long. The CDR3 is CASSLAATSLHEQYF. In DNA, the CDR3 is TGTGCCAGCAGCTTAGCTGCCACCTCGCTACACGAGCAGTACTTC.

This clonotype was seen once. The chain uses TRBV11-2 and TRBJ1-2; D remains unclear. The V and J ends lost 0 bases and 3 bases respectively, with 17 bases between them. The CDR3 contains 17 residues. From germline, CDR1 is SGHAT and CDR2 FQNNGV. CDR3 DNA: TGTGCCAGCAGCTTAGATCCCCGGCAGGACCCTGACTATGGCTACACCTTC. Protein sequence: CASSLDPRQDPDYGYTF.

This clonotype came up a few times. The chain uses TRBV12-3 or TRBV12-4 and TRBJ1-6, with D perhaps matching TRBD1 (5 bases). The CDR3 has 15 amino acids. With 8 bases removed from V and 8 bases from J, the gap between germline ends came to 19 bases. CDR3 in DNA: TGTGCCAGCCGATTTGAGGGGCCCGGGGATTCACCCCTCCACTTT. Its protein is CASRFEGPGDSPLHF.

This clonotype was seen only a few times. The CDR3 DNA reads TGTGCCAGCAGCCAAACACAGGGTTTGACTGAAGCTTTCTTT. It yields the protein CASSQTQGLTEAFF. V gene TRBV3-1 combines with J gene TRBJ1-1, with D perhaps matching TRBD1 (6 bases). V was shortened by 2 bases and J by 5 bases, with 12 bases between the two germline ends. The CDR3 has 14 residues. The germline CDR1 and CDR2 sequences are LGHDT and YNNKEL (reference sequence).

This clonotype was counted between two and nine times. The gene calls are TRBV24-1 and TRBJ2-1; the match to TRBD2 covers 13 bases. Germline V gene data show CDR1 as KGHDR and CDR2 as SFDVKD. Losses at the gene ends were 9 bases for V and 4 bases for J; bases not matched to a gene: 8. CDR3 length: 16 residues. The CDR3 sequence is CATFGTSGDQYNEQFF. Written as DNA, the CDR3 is TGTGCCACCTTCGGGACTAGCGGGGACCAGTACAATGAGCAGTTCTTC.

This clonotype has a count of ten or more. The CDR3, as DNA: TGCGCCAGCAGCTCGGACAGGGAATTGAGCGAGCAGTACTTC. It encodes CASSSDRELSEQYF. The chain couples TRBV5-1 to TRBJ2-5, with 8 bases matching TRBD1. The J call is in doubt because the DNA end fits TRBJ2-7 better. The CDR3 is 14 amino acids. Germline assignment: CDR1 SGHRS and CDR2 YFSETQ.

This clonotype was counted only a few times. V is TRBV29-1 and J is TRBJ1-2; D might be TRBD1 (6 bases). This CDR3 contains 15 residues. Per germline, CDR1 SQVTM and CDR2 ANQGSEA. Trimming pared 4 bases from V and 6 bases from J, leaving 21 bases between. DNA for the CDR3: TGCAGCGTTGGGAGGACAGCGCCGAGCCAAGATGGCTACACCTTC. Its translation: CSVGRTAPSQDGYTF.

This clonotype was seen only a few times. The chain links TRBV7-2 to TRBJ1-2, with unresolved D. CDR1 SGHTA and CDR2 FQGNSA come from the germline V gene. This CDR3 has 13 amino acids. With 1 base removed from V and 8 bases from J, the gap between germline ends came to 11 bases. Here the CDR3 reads CASSLGLIRGYTF. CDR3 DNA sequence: TGTGCCAGCAGCTTAGGCCTCATCCGGGGCTACACCTTC.

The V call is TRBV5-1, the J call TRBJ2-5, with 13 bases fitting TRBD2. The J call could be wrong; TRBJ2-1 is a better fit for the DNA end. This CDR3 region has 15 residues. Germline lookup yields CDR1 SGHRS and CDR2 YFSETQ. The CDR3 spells CASSRGTSGDNEQFF. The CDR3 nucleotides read TGCGCCAGCAGCCGCGGGACTAGCGGGGACAATGAGCAGTTCTTC.

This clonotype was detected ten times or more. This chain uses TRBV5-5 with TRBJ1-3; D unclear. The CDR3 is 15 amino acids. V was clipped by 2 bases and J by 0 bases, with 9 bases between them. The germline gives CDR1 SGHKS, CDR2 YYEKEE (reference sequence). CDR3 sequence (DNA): TGTGCCAGCAGCTTAAACAGCCACTCTGGAAACACCATATATTTT. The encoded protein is CASSLNSHSGNTIYF.

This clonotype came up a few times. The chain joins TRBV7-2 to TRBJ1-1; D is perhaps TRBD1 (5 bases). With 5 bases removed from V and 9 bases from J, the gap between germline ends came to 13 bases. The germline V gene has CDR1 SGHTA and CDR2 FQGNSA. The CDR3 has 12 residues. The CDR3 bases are TGTGCCAGCAGCCGGACATTGACAAAAGCTTTCTTT. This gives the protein CASSRTLTKAFF.

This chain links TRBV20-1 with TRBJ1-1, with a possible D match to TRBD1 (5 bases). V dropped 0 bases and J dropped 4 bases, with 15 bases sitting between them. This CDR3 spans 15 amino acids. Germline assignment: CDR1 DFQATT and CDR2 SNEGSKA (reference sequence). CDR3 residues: CSARDRRRGRTEAFF. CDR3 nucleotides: TGCAGTGCTAGAGATAGGAGGCGGGGCCGCACTGAAGCTTTCTTT.

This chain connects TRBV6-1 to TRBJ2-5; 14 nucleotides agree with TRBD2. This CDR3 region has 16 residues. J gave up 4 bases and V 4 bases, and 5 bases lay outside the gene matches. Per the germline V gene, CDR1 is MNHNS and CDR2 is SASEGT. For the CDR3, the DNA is TGTGCCAGCAGTGTGACTAGCGGGGGGGCCGGAGAGACCCAGTACTTC. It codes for CASSVTSGGAGETQYF.

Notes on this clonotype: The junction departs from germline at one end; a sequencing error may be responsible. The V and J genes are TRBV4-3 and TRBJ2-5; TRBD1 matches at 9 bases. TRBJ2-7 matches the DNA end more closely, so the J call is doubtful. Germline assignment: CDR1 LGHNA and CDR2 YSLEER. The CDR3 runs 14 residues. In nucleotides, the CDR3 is TGCGCCGGCAGCCAGGAGGACAGGGGCTACGAGCAGTACTTC. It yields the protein CAGSQEDRGYEQYF.

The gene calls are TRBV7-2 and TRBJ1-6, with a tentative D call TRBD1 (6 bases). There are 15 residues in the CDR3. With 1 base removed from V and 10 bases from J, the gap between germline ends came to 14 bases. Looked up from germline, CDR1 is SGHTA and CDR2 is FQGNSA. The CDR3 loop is CASSLDAGAGSPLHF. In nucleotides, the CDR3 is TGTGCCAGCAGCTTAGATGCGGGGGCGGGGTCACCCCTCCACTTT.

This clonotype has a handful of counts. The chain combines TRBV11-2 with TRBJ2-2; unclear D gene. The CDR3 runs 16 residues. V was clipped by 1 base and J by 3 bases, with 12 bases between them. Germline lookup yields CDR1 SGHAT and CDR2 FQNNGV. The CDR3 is CASSLVYTSYTGELFF. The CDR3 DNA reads TGTGCCAGCAGCTTAGTGTACACCTCCTACACCGGGGAGCTGTTTTTT.